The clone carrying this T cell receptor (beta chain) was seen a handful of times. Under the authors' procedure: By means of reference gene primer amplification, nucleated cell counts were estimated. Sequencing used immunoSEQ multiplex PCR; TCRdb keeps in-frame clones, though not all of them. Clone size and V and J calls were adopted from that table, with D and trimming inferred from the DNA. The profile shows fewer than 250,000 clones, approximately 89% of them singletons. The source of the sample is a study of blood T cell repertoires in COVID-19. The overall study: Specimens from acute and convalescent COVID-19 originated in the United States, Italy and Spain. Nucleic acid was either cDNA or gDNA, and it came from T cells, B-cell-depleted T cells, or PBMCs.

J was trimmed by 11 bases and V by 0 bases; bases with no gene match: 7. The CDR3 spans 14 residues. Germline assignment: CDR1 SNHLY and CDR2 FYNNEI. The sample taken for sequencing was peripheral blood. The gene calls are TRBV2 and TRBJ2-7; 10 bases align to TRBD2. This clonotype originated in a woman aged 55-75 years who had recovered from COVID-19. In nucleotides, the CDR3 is TGTGCCAGCAGTGAAGCGGGGAGCGGGGGGGCCGAGTACTTC. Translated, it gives CASSEAGSGGAEYF.